The sequence of this T cell receptor beta chain was determined in a study of regulatory T cells. The primer mix had 52 TRBV and 13 TRBJ primers. Sequencing was performed with immunoSEQ multiplex PCR; in TCRdb, only in-frame clones are kept and a portion is missing. This table has 25,000 to 30,000 clones, just under 95% appearing once. The study, taken as a whole, reports: In CD3G-deficient patients, conventional CD4+ T cells were enriched for hydrophobic CDR3 residues at positions 6 and 7. In patients, unique TRB V-J pairs were restricted and V/J usage skewed, especially in Tregs.

This clone was seen once. Its specificity is not known. All CD3G-deficient patients showed autoimmunity, more severe in two. CD4+ cells were sorted into CD25-high CD127-low regulatory cells and CD25-low CD127-high conventional cells. The sequence derives from a person aged 18-29 years with CD3G deficiency. Material for sequencing was conventional CD4+ T cells sorted from blood.

The CDR3 DNA follows: TGTGCCAGCAGCACGTGGGGGGAGCTGTTTTTT. This encodes CASSTWGELFF. The chain joins TRBV6-1 to TRBJ2-2; D gene unclear. Between the trimmed V and J ends, which lost 6 bases and 8 bases, there was a span of 7 bases. The germline CDR1 and CDR2 sequences are MNHNS and SASEGT. The CDR3 runs 11 residues.